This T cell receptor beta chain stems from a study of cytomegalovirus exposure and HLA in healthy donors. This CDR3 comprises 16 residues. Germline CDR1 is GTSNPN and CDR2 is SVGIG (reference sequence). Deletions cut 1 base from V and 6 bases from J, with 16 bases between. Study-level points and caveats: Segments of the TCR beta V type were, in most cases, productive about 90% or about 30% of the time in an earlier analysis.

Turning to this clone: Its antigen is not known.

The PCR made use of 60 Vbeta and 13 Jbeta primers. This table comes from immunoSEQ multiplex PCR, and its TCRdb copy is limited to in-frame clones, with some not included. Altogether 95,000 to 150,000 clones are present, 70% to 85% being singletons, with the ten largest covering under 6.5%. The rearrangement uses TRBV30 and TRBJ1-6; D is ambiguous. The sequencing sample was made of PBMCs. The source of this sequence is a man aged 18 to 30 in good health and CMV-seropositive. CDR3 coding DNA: TGTGCCTGGAGTGCCCTAATGGAGGGCCTTAATTCACCCCTCCACTTT. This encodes CAWSALMEGLNSPLHF.